Presented here are 21 T cell receptor beta chains from one specimen sequenced in a study of early T cells in non-severe SARS-CoV-2 infection. TCRdb fed the 5' RACE reads into MiXCR, producing one record per CDR3 protein. The sample contains under 95,000 distinct CDR3 sequences, just under 15% of which appear only once. What was sequenced was whole blood. The receptors here all came from an adult who was a healthcare worker with PCR-confirmed SARS-CoV-2 infection or an uninfected control (not recorded which).

This chain connects TRBV20-1 to TRBJ2-7, with D perhaps TRBD1 (5 bases). V shed 3 bases and J shed 3 bases, with 15 bases lying between them. CDR3 length: 14 residues. Germline values: CDR1 DFQATT, CDR2 SNEGSKA (reference sequence). The DNA of the CDR3 is TGCAGTGCTAGTTCTGTCCGACAGCTCTACGAGCAGTACTTC. It yields the protein CSASSVRQLYEQYF.

A few counts support this clonotype. This sequence joins TRBV12-3 or TRBV12-4 and TRBJ1-1; no reliable D call. This CDR3 is 12 amino acids long. The V and J ends lost 8 bases and 8 bases respectively, with 15 bases between them. The CDR3 bases are TGTGCCAGCGGAACCCCCGGGAGGGAAGCTTTCTTT. Protein: CASGTPGREAFF.

Only a few counts were recorded for this clonotype. The V gene is TRBV20-1, the J gene TRBJ2-1, with 8 bases identical to TRBD2. V trimming: 6 bases; J trimming: 8 bases; junction bases outside the gene matches: 6. CDR3 length equals 12 residues. Looked up from germline, CDR1 is DFQATT and CDR2 is SNEGSKA (reference sequence). In nucleotides, the CDR3 is TGCAGTGCGCCGGGACTAGGCGATGAGCAGTTCTTC. Translated: CSAPGLGDEQFF.

The chain is built from TRBV20-1 and TRBJ2-2; 7 bases agree with TRBD1. Germline V gene data show CDR1 as DFQATT and CDR2 as SNEGSKA (reference sequence). The CDR3 sequence is 14 residues long. With 5 bases clipped from V and 2 bases from J, the junction kept 5 bases outside the gene matches. In nucleotides, the CDR3 is TGCAGTGCTTCCGGGACAGCTAACACCGGGGAGCTGTTTTTT. It translates to CSASGTANTGELFF.

This clonotype has just a few counts. The J gene is TRBJ2-1, the V gene TRBV5-5; D possibly uses TRBD1 or TRBD2 (6 bases each). V lost 3 bases and J lost 0, with 16 bases in between. CDR1 and CDR2 (germline): SGHKS, YYEKEE (reference sequence). The CDR3 length is 17 residues. The CDR3 nucleotides are TGTGCCAGCAGCTCCAGGGGCGGGGTCAGCTCCTACAATGAGCAGTTCTTC. Protein sequence: CASSSRGGVSSYNEQFF. The full variable domain, completed using reference TRBV5-5 and TRBJ2-1, is DAGVTQSPTHLIKTRGQQVTLRCSPISGHKSVSWYQQVLGQGPQFIFQYYEKEERGRGNFPDRFSARQFPNYSSELNVNALLLGDSALYLCASSSRGGVSSYNEQFFGPGTRLTVL.

This clonotype was seen many times. This chain uses TRBV29-1 with TRBJ2-3, with 7 positions matching TRBD1. V was clipped by 5 bases and J by 1 base; unmatched bases: 3. The V gene's germline CDR1 is SQVTM and CDR2 ANQGSEA. This CDR3 has 13 amino acids. In DNA form, the CDR3 reads TGCAGCGTTCGACAGGGAGGCACAGATACGCAGTATTTT. This encodes CSVRQGGTDTQYF.

In its sample, this clonotype was seen a few times. The chain carries TRBV4-3 and TRBJ2-1; TRBD2 matches 12 bases. The germline gives CDR1 LGHNA, CDR2 YSLEER. V lost 0 bases to trimming and J lost 12 bases; unmatched junction nucleotides: 6. There are 15 residues in the CDR3. CDR3 sequence: CASSQEGLAGGGQFF. The DNA of the CDR3 is TGCGCCAGCAGCCAAGAGGGGCTAGCGGGAGGGGGGCAGTTCTTC.

This clonotype was counted a single time. The CDR3 region is CASSALAGTYNEQFF. For the CDR3, the DNA is TGTGCCAGCAGCGCATTAGCGGGAACCTACAATGAGCAGTTCTTC. The gene calls are TRBV27 and TRBJ2-1; 8 nucleotides line up with TRBD2. The V gene end was trimmed by 6 bases and the J gene end by 2 bases; junction bases not matched to a gene: 6. The CDR3 extends over 15 amino acids. CDR1 is MNHEY, CDR2 SMNVEV, per germline (reference sequence).

The chain is built from TRBV5-1 and TRBJ1-6; no definite D call. CDR3 length: 13 residues. Per the germline V gene, CDR1 is SGHRS and CDR2 is YFSETQ. V gave up 2 bases and J gave up 9 bases, with 9 bases separating them. CDR3 DNA: TGCGCCAGCAGCTTTGGGCCAGCTTCACCCCTCCACTTT. Encoded protein: CASSFGPASPLHF. The full variable domain, completed using reference TRBV5-1 and TRBJ1-6, is KAGVTQTPRYLIKTRGQQVTLSCSPISGHRSVSWYQQTPGQGLQFLFEYFSETQRNKGNFPGRFSGRQFSNSRSEMNVSTLELGDSALYLCASSFGPASPLHFGNGTRLTVT.

The chain couples TRBV3-1 to TRBJ1-5; tentatively, D is TRBD1 (5 bases). The V gene lost 0 bases and the J gene lost 6 bases, with 9 bases spanning the gap. This CDR3 has 14 residues. CDR1 LGHDT and CDR2 YNNKEL come from the germline V gene (reference sequence). In DNA form, the CDR3 reads TGTGCCAGCAGCCAAGATATCGGGGGTCAGCCCCAGCATTTT. The encoded protein is CASSQDIGGQPQHF.

This clonotype came up a few times. The chain combines TRBV19 with TRBJ2-2; no clear D gene. Germline V gene lookup returns CDR1 LNHDA and CDR2 SQIVND (reference sequence). There are 14 residues in the CDR3. Trimming left V 3 bases short and J 7 bases short, with 12 bases between. The DNA for the CDR3 is TGTGCCAGTAGTATCCTGACCGGTAGCGGGGAGCTGTTTTTT. This translates into CASSILTGSGELFF.

This clonotype appeared a few times. V usage is TRBV10-3 and J usage is TRBJ2-1; 8 nucleotides match TRBD2. In germline, CDR1 is ENHRY, CDR2 SYGVKD. V shed 8 bases, J shed 6 bases, and the junction held 6 bases outside the gene matches. CDR3 length equals 13 residues. CDR3 region: CAIGLADVNEQFF. CDR3 bases: TGTGCCATCGGACTAGCAGACGTCAATGAGCAGTTCTTC.

The chain combines TRBV2 with TRBJ2-7; weak D call: TRBD1 (5 bases). CDR1 is SNHLY, CDR2 FYNNEI, per germline. The CDR3 sequence is 14 residues long. V was shortened by 7 bases and J by 0 bases, with 13 bases between the two germline ends. The CDR3: CASTLDISSYEQYF. The CDR3 DNA sequence: TGTGCCAGCACTCTGGACATTTCCTCCTACGAGCAGTACTTC.

This clonotype was seen more than once but under ten times. The rearrangement joins TRBV6-5 to TRBJ2-7; TRBD1 matches 7 bases. CDR1 is MNHEY and CDR2 is SVGAGI in the germline V gene. J lost 3 bases, V lost 5 bases, and 10 bases had no gene match. The CDR3 runs to 15 residues. DNA for the CDR3: TGTGCCAGCAGTACCCCCGGGACAGCTCACTACGAGCAGTACTTC. Encoded protein: CASSTPGTAHYEQYF.

Comments on this clonotype: A read error is possible here, since a much larger clone lies one base away. The chain uses TRBV28 and TRBJ2-1, with a weak D call TRBD2 (6 bases). The CDR3 totals 15 residues. V shed 4 bases and J shed 5 bases, with 15 bases lying between them. Germline CDR1 is MDHEN and CDR2 is SYDVKM. CDR3 loop: CASSSLSGPHNEQFF. For the CDR3, the DNA is TGTGCCAGCAGTTCCCTTAGCGGCCCCCACAATGAGCAGTTCTTC.

This chain uses TRBV29-1 with TRBJ2-7; D tentatively reads TRBD1 or TRBD2 (5 bases each). The V end lost 6 bases, the J end lost 5 bases, and 11 bases lay between the germline ends. Germline assignment: CDR1 SQVTM and CDR2 ANQGSEA. The CDR3 covers 11 residues. The CDR3 nucleotides read TGCAGCGTGGGAGACAGCGACGAGCAGTACTTC. Its protein product is CSVGDSDEQYF.

The chain is built from TRBV18 and TRBJ1-4; TRBD1 aligns across 10 bases. The CDR3 contains 14 residues. V lost 4 bases, J lost 8 bases, and 4 bases stayed unmatched. Looked up from germline, CDR1 is KGHSH and CDR2 is LQKENI. CDR3 region: CASSRDRGEEKLFF. The CDR3 DNA sequence: TGTGCCAGCTCACGGGACAGGGGAGAAGAAAAACTGTTTTTT.

This clonotype was recorded at least ten times. The V and J genes are TRBV7-2 and TRBJ1-1; 9 bases map to TRBD1. The CDR3 runs 13 residues. The V and J ends lost 5 bases and 8 bases, in that order; junction bases with no gene match: 6. Germline CDR1 reads SGHTA; CDR2 reads FQGNSA. The CDR3 loop is CASSTRTGDEAFF. In DNA, the CDR3 is TGTGCCAGCAGCACGCGGACAGGGGACGAAGCTTTCTTT.

This clonotype showed up just a few times. This chain links TRBV5-1 with TRBJ2-7; TRBD2 matches 7 bases. V gave up 0 bases and J gave up 0 bases; unmatched junction bases: 3. Looked up from germline, CDR1 is SGHRS and CDR2 is YFSETQ. The CDR3 has 15 residues. The CDR3: CASSLEGTISYEQYF. The CDR3 nucleotides read TGCGCCAGCAGCTTGGAGGGGACTATCTCCTACGAGCAGTACTTC.

This chain links TRBV12-3 or TRBV12-4 with TRBJ2-1; D could derive from TRBD1 or TRBD2 (6 bases each). Trimming shortened V by 6 bases and J by 13 bases, and 16 bases separated the two germline ends. The CDR3 runs to 12 residues. The CDR3 DNA sequence: TGTGCCAGCAGCCCCTCAGGGGAGGAACAGTTCTTC. Translated: CASSPSGEEQFF.

The chain has TRBV7-3 and TRBJ2-1, with 10 bases identical to TRBD2. CDR3 size: 15 residues. Germline trimming cut 6 bases from V and 6 bases from J; bases unmatched to any gene: 8. The germline V gene has CDR1 SGHTA and CDR2 FQGTGA. CDR3 DNA: TGTGCCAGCAGTCTCGCTAGCGGGAGAATCAATGAGCAGTTCTTC. Amino acids: CASSLASGRINEQFF.